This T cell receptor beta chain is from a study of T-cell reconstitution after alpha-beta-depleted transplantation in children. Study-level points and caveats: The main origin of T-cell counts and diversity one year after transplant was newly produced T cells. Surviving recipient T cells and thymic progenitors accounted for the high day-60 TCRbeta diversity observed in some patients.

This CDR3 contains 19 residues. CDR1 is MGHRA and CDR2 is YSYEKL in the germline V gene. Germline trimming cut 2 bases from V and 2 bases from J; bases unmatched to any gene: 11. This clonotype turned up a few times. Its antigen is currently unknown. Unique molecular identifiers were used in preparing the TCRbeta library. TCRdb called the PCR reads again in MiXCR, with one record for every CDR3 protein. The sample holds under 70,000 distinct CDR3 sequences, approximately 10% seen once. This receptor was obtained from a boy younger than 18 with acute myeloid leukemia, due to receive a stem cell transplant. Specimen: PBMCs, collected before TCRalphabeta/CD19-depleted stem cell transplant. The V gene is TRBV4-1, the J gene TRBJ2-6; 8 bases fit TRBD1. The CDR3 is CASSQRSWQGAPGANVLTF. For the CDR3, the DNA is TGCGCCAGCAGCCAACGTTCGTGGCAGGGGGCCCCTGGGGCCAACGTCCTGACTTTC.